This T cell receptor (beta chain) was identified in a study of shared clonotypes between healthy human individuals. About the research overall: Researchers drew samples from two women and a few men aged 18 to 49. Per donor, CD8 memory used one plate, CD8 naive used two, CD4 memory used three and CD4 naive used three.

Only in-frame clones appear in the TCRdb table, and some are missing; sequencing was by immunoSEQ multiplex PCR. The sample includes about 990,000 clones, 75% to 80% of them seen just once. The germline V gene encodes CDR1 SEHNR and CDR2 FQNEAQ (reference sequence). This CDR3 is built from 17 residues. Trimming pared 1 base from V and 5 bases from J, leaving 18 bases between. The chain is built from TRBV7-9 and TRBJ1-5; tentative D call: TRBD1 (5 bases). This clonotype was obtained from a young man in good health. Some clones in this sample may be carry-over from other donors' samples. Sequenced: memory CD4+ T cells from PBMCs. This sample's subset: CD45RA-negative fraction. CDR3 bases: TGTGCCAGCAGCTTAGGTTCAGGCTCAGGGACGGATCAGCCCCAGCATTTT. Translation: CASSLGSGSGTDQPQHF.